The 7 T cell receptor beta chains reported below all come from one sample, sequenced in a study of long-term antiretroviral therapy in people with HIV. Running of the v3.0 immunoSEQ assay took place at survey level. Repertoires were generated with immunoSEQ multiplex PCR, while TCRdb's copy carries only in-frame clones and drops some. The sample includes approximately 30,000 clones, approximately 85% of them seen just once. Sequencing used unsorted PBMCs, obtained 3 years after starting antiretroviral therapy. Receptor source: a man aged 40-49 years with HIV.

This clone was seen once. The rearrangement joins TRBV19 to TRBJ2-2, with D possibly TRBD1 on 5 matching bases. Looked up from germline, CDR1 is LNHDA and CDR2 is SQIVND (reference sequence). V was cut by 6 bases and J by 5 bases, with 22 bases left in between. The CDR3 totals 17 residues. CDR3 amino acids: CASSPPKTVVLTGELFF. DNA of the CDR3: TGTGCCAGTAGCCCCCCGAAGACAGTAGTACTAACCGGGGAGCTGTTTTTT.

The V and J genes are TRBV7-8 and TRBJ2-1; TRBD1 matches at 8 bases. The germline V gene encodes CDR1 SGHVS and CDR2 FQNEAQ. V was pared by 1 base and J by 10 bases, with 18 bases of the junction left unmatched. This CDR3 comprises 18 residues. This chain's CDR3 is CASSLEDWGTGPWLEQFF. CDR3 DNA: TGTGCCAGCAGCTTAGAAGATTGGGGGACAGGCCCTTGGTTGGAGCAGTTCTTC.

The rearrangement links TRBV11-2 to TRBJ1-1; no definite D call. The V gene lost 6 bases and the J gene lost 2 bases, with 10 bases spanning the gap. The germline V gene encodes CDR1 SGHAT and CDR2 FQNNGV. The CDR3 is 13 amino acids. CDR3 DNA sequence: TGTGCCAGCAGACTCACAGTAAACACTGAAGCTTTCTTT. The encoded protein is CASRLTVNTEAFF. Combining the CDR3 with reference TRBV11-2 and TRBJ1-1 gives the whole variable domain EAGVAQSPRYKIIEKRQSVAFWCNPISGHATLYWYQQILGQGPKLLIQFQNNGVVDDSQLPKDRFSAERLKGVDSTLKIQPAKLEDSAVYLCASRLTVNTEAFFGQGTRLTVV.

The chain combines TRBV19 with TRBJ2-1; 10 bases align to TRBD2. CDR3 length: 14 amino acids. Germline assignment: CDR1 LNHDA and CDR2 SQIVND (reference sequence). The V segment lost 7 bases and the J segment 6 bases; nucleotides outside the gene matches: 6. The CDR3 loop is CASISGGAGNEQFF. DNA for the CDR3: TGTGCCAGTATAAGCGGGGGGGCCGGCAATGAGCAGTTCTTC.

This chain joins TRBV5-4 and TRBJ2-1, with TRBD2 identical over 9 bases. This CDR3 contains 15 residues. Germline trimming cut 3 bases from V and 3 bases from J; bases unmatched to any gene: 4. Looked up from germline, CDR1 is SGHNT and CDR2 is YYREEE (reference sequence). CDR3 protein: CASSWTSENYNEQFF. The CDR3 DNA reads as TGTGCCAGCAGCTGGACTAGCGAGAACTACAATGAGCAGTTCTTC.

This clone has a handful of counts. V is TRBV14 and J is TRBJ2-1, with D possibly being TRBD2 (6 bases). Trimming removed 3 bases from V and 6 bases from J, with 15 bases in between. Germline loops: CDR1 SGHDN, CDR2 FVKESK. This CDR3 is built from 15 residues. CDR3 sequence reads: CASSHQLGLSNEQFF. The DNA of the CDR3 is TGTGCCAGCAGCCATCAGCTGGGACTTTCCAATGAGCAGTTCTTC.

The CDR3 bases are TGTGCCAGCAGCTTATCGGCGGGAGAACCAGATACGCAGTATTTT. Translated: CASSLSAGEPDTQYF. This chain links TRBV5-4 with TRBJ2-3, with TRBD2 identical over 7 bases. Germline CDR1 reads SGHNT; CDR2 reads YYREEE (reference sequence). This CDR3 contains 15 residues. J lost 4 bases, V lost 2 bases, and 7 bases had no gene match.